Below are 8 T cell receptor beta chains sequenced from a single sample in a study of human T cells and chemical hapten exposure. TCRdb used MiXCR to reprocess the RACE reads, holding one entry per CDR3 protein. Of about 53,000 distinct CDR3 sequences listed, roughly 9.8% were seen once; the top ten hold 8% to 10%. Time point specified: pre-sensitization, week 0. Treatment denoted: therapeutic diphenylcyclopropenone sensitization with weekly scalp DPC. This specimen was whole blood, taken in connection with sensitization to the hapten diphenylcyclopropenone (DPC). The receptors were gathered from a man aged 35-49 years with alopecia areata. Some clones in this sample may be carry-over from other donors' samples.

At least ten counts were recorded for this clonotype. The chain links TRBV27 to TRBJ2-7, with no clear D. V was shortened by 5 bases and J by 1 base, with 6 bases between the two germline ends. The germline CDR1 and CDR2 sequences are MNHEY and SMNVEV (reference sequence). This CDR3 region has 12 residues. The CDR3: CASSTGSYEQYF. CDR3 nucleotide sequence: TGTGCCAGCAGTACTGGGTCCTACGAGCAGTACTTC.

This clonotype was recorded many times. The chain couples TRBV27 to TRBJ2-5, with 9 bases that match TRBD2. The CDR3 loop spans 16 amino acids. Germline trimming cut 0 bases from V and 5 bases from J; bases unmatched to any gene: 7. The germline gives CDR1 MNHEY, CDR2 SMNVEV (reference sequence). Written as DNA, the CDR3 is TGTGCCAGCAGTTTATCTTCGCTAGCGGGACAGGAGACCCAGTACTTC. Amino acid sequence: CASSLSSLAGQETQYF.

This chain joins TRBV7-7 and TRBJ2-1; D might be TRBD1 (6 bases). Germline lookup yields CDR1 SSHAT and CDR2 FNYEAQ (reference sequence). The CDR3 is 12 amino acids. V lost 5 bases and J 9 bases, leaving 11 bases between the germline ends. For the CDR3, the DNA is TGTGCCAGCAGCAACCAAGGGGGTGAGCAGTTCTTC. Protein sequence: CASSNQGGEQFF.

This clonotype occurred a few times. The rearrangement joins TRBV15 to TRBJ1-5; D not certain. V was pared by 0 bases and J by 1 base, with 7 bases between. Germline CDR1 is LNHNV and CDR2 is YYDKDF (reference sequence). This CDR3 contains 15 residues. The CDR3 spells CATSRDSGSNQPQHF. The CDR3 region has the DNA TGTGCCACCAGCAGAGATTCGGGCAGCAATCAGCCCCAGCATTTT.

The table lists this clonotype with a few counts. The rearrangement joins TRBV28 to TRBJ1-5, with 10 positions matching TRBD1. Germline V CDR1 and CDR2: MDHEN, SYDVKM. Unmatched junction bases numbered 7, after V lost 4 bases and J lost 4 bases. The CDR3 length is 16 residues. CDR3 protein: CASSSFRDRGNQPQHF. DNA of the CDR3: TGTGCCAGCAGTTCCTTCCGGGACAGGGGTAATCAGCCCCAGCATTTT. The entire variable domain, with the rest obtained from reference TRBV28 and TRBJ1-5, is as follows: DVKVTQSSRYLVKRTGEKVFLECVQDMDHENMFWYRQDPGLGLRLIYFSYDVKMKEKGDIPEGYSVSREKKERFSLILESASTNQTSMYLCASSSFRDRGNQPQHFGDGTRLSIL.

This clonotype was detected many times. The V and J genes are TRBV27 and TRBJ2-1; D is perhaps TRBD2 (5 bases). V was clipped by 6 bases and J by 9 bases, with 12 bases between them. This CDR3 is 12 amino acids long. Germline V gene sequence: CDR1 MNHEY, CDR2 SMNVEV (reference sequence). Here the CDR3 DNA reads TGTGCCAGCAGCCCCCCGGCGGGTGAGCAGTTCTTC. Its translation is CASSPPAGEQFF.

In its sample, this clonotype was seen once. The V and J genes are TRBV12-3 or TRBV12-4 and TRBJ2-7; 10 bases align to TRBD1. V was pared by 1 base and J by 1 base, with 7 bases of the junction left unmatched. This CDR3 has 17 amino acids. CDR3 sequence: CASSLVGTGERSYEQYF. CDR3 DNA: TGTGCCAGCAGTTTAGTCGGGACAGGGGAGAGGTCCTACGAGCAGTACTTC.

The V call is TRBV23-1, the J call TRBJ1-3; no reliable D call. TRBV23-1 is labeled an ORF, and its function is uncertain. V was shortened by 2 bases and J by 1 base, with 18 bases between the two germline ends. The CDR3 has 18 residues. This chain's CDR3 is CASSQPALEGGSGNTIYF. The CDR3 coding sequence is TGCGCCAGCAGTCAACCCGCCTTGGAAGGTGGTTCTGGAAACACCATATATTTT.